This T cell receptor (beta chain) was found in a study of blood T cell repertoires in COVID-19. On the study more broadly: Donors in the United States, Italy and Spain gave samples during acute or convalescent COVID-19. In each case, the material was cDNA or gDNA derived from T cells, B-cell-depleted T cells, or PBMCs.

CDR1 is WNHNN, CDR2 SYGVQD, per germline (reference sequence). CDR3 length: 17 residues. J gave up 2 bases and V 0 bases, and 5 bases lay outside the gene matches. In the study's own analysis: By means of reference gene primer amplification, nucleated cell counts were estimated. This table comes from immunoSEQ multiplex PCR, and its TCRdb copy is limited to in-frame clones, with some not included. V and J calls and clone size are given by that table; D and trimming were obtained from the DNA. Among 130,000 to 150,000 clones, 79% were seen once, and the ten largest hold roughly 3.4%. The sequence came from a man aged 55 to 69 with acute or convalescent COVID-19. The chain combines TRBV10-1 with TRBJ2-1, with 9 bases identical to TRBD2. The sequencing input was peripheral blood. The CDR3 loop reads CASSESDPSGTYNEQFF. The CDR3 region has the DNA TGCGCCAGCAGTGAGTCGGATCCTAGCGGGACCTACAATGAGCAGTTCTTC.